Following are 17 T cell receptor beta chains from one sample sequenced in a study of radiation and T cells in renal cell carcinoma. The time point denotes: blood 2 weeks post-SBRT. Treatment denoted: 15 Gy SBRT to primary tumor, nephrectomy 4 weeks later. Assay: immunoSEQ multiplex PCR; the TCRdb copy retains only in-frame clones and omits some. The table shows just under 80,000 clones, with approximately 86% occurring only once. The sample here was blood, taken from a patient whose treatment included radiotherapy and nephrectomy. The receptors were gathered from a woman aged 50 to 65 with renal cell carcinoma.

The V gene is TRBV7-2, the J gene TRBJ1-2; 10 bases are a match to TRBD1. This CDR3 contains 19 residues. The germline V gene encodes CDR1 SGHTA and CDR2 FQGNSA. Germline trimming cut 2 bases from V and 4 bases from J; bases unmatched to any gene: 16. In DNA form, the CDR3 reads TGTGCCAGCAGCTTACCGGGGGGGGACAGGGGCTACCCGGGCTATGGCTACACCTTC. This codes for CASSLPGGDRGYPGYGYTF.

This chain uses TRBV7-9 with TRBJ2-7, with 16 nucleotides matching TRBD2. Germline V CDR1 and CDR2: SEHNR, FQNEAQ (reference sequence). This CDR3 spans 18 amino acids. Trimming took 4 bases from V and 2 from J; bases not matched to a gene: 8. CDR3 sequence: CASSYGTSGGAYPYEQYF. The CDR3 DNA sequence: TGTGCCAGCAGCTATGGGACTAGCGGGGGGGCCTATCCCTACGAGCAGTACTTC. Complete variable domain (other parts from reference TRBV7-9 and TRBJ2-7): DTGVSQNPRHKITKRGQNVTFRCDPISEHNRLYWYRQTLGQGPEFLTYFQNEAQLEKSRLLSDRFSAERPKGSFSTLEIQRTEQGDSAMYLCASSYGTSGGAYPYEQYFGPGTRLTVT.

This rearrangement joins TRBV7-8 to TRBJ1-1; no reliable D call. This CDR3 region has 14 residues. Trimming stripped 1 base from V and 2 bases from J, with 8 bases between. Germline lookup yields CDR1 SGHVS and CDR2 FQNEAQ. CDR3: CASSLVLGNTEAFF. CDR3 in DNA: TGTGCCAGCAGCTTAGTCTTGGGCAACACTGAAGCTTTCTTT.

This chain links TRBV27 with TRBJ2-7; possibly TRBD1 or TRBD2 for D (5 bases each). The germline gives CDR1 MNHEY, CDR2 SMNVEV (reference sequence). Trimming stripped 6 bases from V and 2 bases from J, with 17 bases between. The CDR3 consists of 15 residues. For the CDR3, the DNA is TGTGCCAGCAGACCAGGCTGGGGGTCAACCTACGAGCAGTACTTC. It codes for CASRPGWGSTYEQYF.

The rearrangement joins TRBV11-1 to TRBJ2-7; tentatively, D is TRBD1 or TRBD2 (5 bases each). Germline CDR1 SGHAT, CDR2 FQDESV (reference sequence). Trimming left V 2 bases short and J 0 bases short, with 17 bases between. The CDR3 consists of 17 residues. This CDR3 reads CASSLIPSAGSSYEQYF. The CDR3 DNA is TGTGCCAGCAGCTTAATTCCCTCGGCAGGGAGCTCCTACGAGCAGTACTTC.

The J gene is TRBJ1-1, the V gene TRBV5-1, with D perhaps matching TRBD1 (6 bases). Trimming removed 3 bases at V and 0 bases at J, with 21 bases between. Germline V gene data show CDR1 as SGHRS and CDR2 as YFSETQ. The CDR3 length is 18 residues. CDR3 DNA sequence: TGCGCCAGCAGCTCTGGTTCGGGACACCATCTCATGAACACTGAAGCTTTCTTT. It yields the protein CASSSGSGHHLMNTEAFF.

The chain is built from TRBV12-5 and TRBJ1-1; D is possibly TRBD1 (5 bases). Germline values: CDR1 LGHNT, CDR2 FRNRAP. Deletions cut 2 bases from V and 7 bases from J, with 14 bases between. The CDR3 runs to 14 residues. CDR3 DNA: TGTGCTAGTGGTTTGAGGGCAGGGCCAGATGAAGCTTTCTTT. Protein sequence: CASGLRAGPDEAFF. The whole variable domain, filled in from reference TRBV12-5 and TRBJ1-1, reads DARVTQTPRHKVTEMGQEVTMRCQPILGHNTVFWYRQTMMQGLELLAYFRNRAPLDDSGMPKDRFSAEMPDATLATLKIQPSEPRDSAVYFCASGLRAGPDEAFFGQGTRLTVV.

This clone was recorded a few times. The genes are TRBV9 and TRBJ2-3; 7 nucleotides line up with TRBD2. Losses at the gene ends were 2 bases for V and 1 base for J; bases not matched to a gene: 7. CDR3 length: 16 amino acids. The germline gives CDR1 SGDLS, CDR2 YYNGEE. The CDR3 here is CASSVLVGGGTDTQYF. The CDR3 DNA is TGTGCCAGCAGCGTTCTCGTTGGGGGGGGCACAGATACGCAGTATTTT.

The CDR3 DNA is TGTGCCAGCAGCTTGGCAGGGCAGGATTATGGCTACACCTTC. Protein sequence: CASSLAGQDYGYTF. The chain recombines TRBV5-4 with TRBJ1-2, with D perhaps matching TRBD1 (5 bases). From germline, CDR1 is SGHNT and CDR2 YYREEE (reference sequence). The V and J ends lost 0 bases and 5 bases respectively, with 11 bases between them. This CDR3 has 14 amino acids.

The V call is TRBV7-2, the J call TRBJ1-2; D is unresolved. The ends were cut back, 1 base at V and 2 bases at J, with 8 bases in the middle. The CDR3 contains 14 residues. CDR1 is SGHTA, CDR2 FQGNSA, per germline. The CDR3 nucleotides read TGTGCCAGCAGCTTAGATAACCAGAACTATGGCTACACCTTC. Its protein product is CASSLDNQNYGYTF.

CDR3 protein: CASRKTWTGNSETQYF. The CDR3 DNA sequence: TGCGCCAGCAGGAAGACATGGACAGGGAATTCAGAGACCCAGTACTTC. The chain joins TRBV4-1 to TRBJ2-5; 8 nucleotides agree with TRBD1. There are 16 residues in the CDR3. J gave up 4 bases and V 6 bases, and 13 bases lay outside the gene matches. Looked up from germline, CDR1 is MGHRA and CDR2 is YSYEKL.

Here the CDR3 DNA reads TGTGCCAGCAGCAAATTTTGGGACAGGGAGCGGGAGGGACAAGAGACCCAGTACTTC. It specifies CASSKFWDREREGQETQYF. This rearrangement joins TRBV21-1 to TRBJ2-5; the table assigns TRBD2, which was not confirmed against the DNA. TRBV21-1 is given as a pseudogene. The CDR3 is 19 residues long.

The J gene is TRBJ1-5, the V gene TRBV7-8; weak D call: TRBD1 (5 bases). Germline V gives CDR1 SGHVS, CDR2 FQNEAQ. Trimming took 3 bases from V and 4 from J, leaving 16 bases between them. The length of the CDR3 is 16 residues. The CDR3 spells CASSFLSGALNQPQHF. The CDR3 DNA follows: TGTGCCAGCAGCTTCCTCTCTGGGGCCCTTAATCAGCCCCAGCATTTT. The full variable domain, with the rest looked up from reference TRBV7-8 and TRBJ1-5, is GAGVSQSPRYKVAKRGQDVALRCDPISGHVSLFWYQQALGQGPEFLTYFQNEAQLDKSGLPSDRFFAERPEGSVSTLKIQRTQQEDSAVYLCASSFLSGALNQPQHFGDGTRLSIL.

The rearrangement links TRBV7-9 to TRBJ1-2, with D possibly TRBD1 on 6 matching bases. Trimming stripped 5 bases from V and 3 bases from J, with 13 bases between. This CDR3 has 14 amino acids. Germline CDR1 SEHNR, CDR2 FQNEAQ (reference sequence). CDR3 DNA sequence: TGTGCCAGCAGCAAGGGACACGCGGACTATGGCTACACCTTC. Translation gives CASSKGHADYGYTF.

The chain links TRBV11-1 to TRBJ1-3; D not certain. The CDR3 sequence is 13 residues long. Trimming cost V 1 base and J 2 bases, with 3 bases left between them. Germline V CDR1 and CDR2: SGHAT, FQDESV (reference sequence). The CDR3 is CASSLGPGNTIYF. DNA for the CDR3: TGTGCCAGCAGCTTAGGACCTGGAAACACCATATATTTT. The full variable domain, in which reference TRBV11-1 and TRBJ1-3 provide the parts outside the CDR3, is EAEVAQSPRYKITEKSQAVAFWCDPISGHATLYWYRQILGQGPELLVQFQDESVVDDSQLPKDRFSAERLKGVDSTLKIQPAELGDSAMYLCASSLGPGNTIYFGEGSWLTVV.

The chain combines TRBV10-1 with TRBJ2-1; 8 bases are a match to TRBD1. The CDR3 has 14 amino acids. The germline CDR1 and CDR2 sequences are WNHNN and SYGVQD (reference sequence). V lost 3 bases, J lost 4 bases, and 2 bases stayed unmatched. The CDR3 DNA follows: TGCGCCAGCAGTGATGGACAGGGATACAATGAGCAGTTCTTC. It translates to CASSDGQGYNEQFF.

This clone was counted a few times. The chain joins TRBV29-1 to TRBJ1-1; 7 bases fit TRBD1. J was trimmed by 1 base and V by 6 bases; bases with no gene match: 5. CDR3 length equals 13 residues. Germline CDR1 reads SQVTM; CDR2 reads ANQGSEA. Written as DNA, the CDR3 is TGCAGCGTGAGGACAGGTGGGAACACTGAAGCTTTCTTT. It is translated as CSVRTGGNTEAFF. The full variable domain, with the rest looked up from reference TRBV29-1 and TRBJ1-1, is SAVISQKPSRDICQRGTSLTIQCQVDSQVTMMFWYRQQPGQSLTLIATANQGSEATYESGFVIDKFPISRPNLTFSTLTVSNMSPEDSSIYLCSVRTGGNTEAFFGQGTRLTVV.